The clone carrying this T cell receptor (beta chain) showed up just a few times. Its antigen is currently unknown. The data were obtained in a study of T cell repertoires in cytomegalovirus infection. Using its own MiXCR run on the reads, TCRdb lists one record per CDR3 protein. The sample shows some 700,000 distinct CDR3 sequences, roughly a third of them seen only once. Per germline, CDR1 MGHRA and CDR2 YSYEKL. The CDR3 has 14 amino acids. Trimming removed 0 bases at V and 4 bases at J, with 9 bases between. Findings and caveats of the study: Summed frequency of public TCR beta families distinguished CMV carriers with the relevant HLA.

Material: PBMCs. This receptor was identified in a human donor in good health (CMV status not recorded). Some clones in this sample may be carry-over from other donors' samples. The rearrangement joins TRBV4-1 to TRBJ2-5; weak D call: TRBD2 (5 bases). As DNA, the CDR3 is TGCGCCAGCAGCCAAGATCGGCGGGTAGAGACCCAGTACTTC. Its protein product is CASSQDRRVETQYF.